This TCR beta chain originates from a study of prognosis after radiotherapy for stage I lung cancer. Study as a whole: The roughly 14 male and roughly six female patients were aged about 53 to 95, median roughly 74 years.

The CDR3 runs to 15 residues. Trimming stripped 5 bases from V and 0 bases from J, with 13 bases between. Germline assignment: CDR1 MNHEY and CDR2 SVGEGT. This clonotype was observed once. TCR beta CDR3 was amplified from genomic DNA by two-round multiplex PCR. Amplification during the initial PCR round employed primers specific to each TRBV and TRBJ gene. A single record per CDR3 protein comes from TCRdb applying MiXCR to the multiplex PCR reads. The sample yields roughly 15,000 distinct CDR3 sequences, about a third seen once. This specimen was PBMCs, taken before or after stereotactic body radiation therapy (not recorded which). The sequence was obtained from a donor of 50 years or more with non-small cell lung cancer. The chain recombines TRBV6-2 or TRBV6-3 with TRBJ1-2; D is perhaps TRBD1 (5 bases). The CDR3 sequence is CASSEAQGPNYGYTF. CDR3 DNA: TGTGCCAGCAGTGAAGCTCAGGGACCTAACTATGGCTACACCTTC.